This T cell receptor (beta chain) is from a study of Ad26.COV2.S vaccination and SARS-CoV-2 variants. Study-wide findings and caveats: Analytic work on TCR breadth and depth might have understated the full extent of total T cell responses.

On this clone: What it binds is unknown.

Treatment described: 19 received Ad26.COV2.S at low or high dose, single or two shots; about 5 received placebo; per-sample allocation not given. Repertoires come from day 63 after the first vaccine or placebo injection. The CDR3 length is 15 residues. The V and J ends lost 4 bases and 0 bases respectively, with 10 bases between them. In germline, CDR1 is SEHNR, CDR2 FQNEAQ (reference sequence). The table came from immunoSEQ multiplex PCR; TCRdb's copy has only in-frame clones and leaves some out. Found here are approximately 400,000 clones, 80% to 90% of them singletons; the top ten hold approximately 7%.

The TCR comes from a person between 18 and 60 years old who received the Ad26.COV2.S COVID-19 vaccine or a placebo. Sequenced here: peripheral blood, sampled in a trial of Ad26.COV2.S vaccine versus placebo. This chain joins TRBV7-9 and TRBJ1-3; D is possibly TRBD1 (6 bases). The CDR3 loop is CASSSDRHSGNTIYF. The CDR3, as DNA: TGTGCCAGCAGCTCGGACAGACACTCTGGAAACACCATATATTTT.